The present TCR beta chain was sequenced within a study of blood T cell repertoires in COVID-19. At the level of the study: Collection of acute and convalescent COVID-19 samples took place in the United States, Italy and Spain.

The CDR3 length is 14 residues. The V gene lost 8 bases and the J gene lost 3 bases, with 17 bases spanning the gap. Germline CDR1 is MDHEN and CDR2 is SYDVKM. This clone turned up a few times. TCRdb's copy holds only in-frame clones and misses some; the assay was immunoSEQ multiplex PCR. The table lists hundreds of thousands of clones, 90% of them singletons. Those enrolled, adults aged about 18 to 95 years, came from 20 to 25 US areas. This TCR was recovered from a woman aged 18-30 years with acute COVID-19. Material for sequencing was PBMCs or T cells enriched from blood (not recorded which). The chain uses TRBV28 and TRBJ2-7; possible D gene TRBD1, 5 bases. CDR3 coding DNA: TGTGCCAGCGGCCAAGTGAGCAGGGTCTACGAGCAGTACTTC. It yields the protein CASGQVSRVYEQYF.